This TCR beta chain is from a study of T cell repertoires in cytomegalovirus infection. Across the whole study: Selected CMV epitopes included recently identified HLA-C-restricted ones as well as well-studied HLA-B-restricted ones.

Via MiXCR, TCRdb re-called the reads, giving one row per CDR3 protein. The data hold approximately 730,000 distinct CDR3 sequences, with around a third observed a single time. The length of the CDR3 is 12 residues. The ends were cut back, 10 bases at V and 3 bases at J, with 13 bases in the middle. Per germline, CDR1 MNHNS and CDR2 SASEGT. Of note for this clonotype: Its antigen is currently unknown.

Study findings and constraints: Carriers of CMV and the relevant HLA type were discriminated by public TCR beta frequency.

This TCR was sampled from a human donor in good health (CMV status not recorded). Some clones in this sample may be carry-over from other donors' samples. The starting material was cultured PBMCs, obtained from culture after CMV antigen stimulation. The J gene is TRBJ2-7, the V gene TRBV6-1; D may be TRBD1 (6 bases). CDR3 sequence: CATRDTYYEQYF. CDR3 nucleotide sequence: TGTGCCACCCGGGACACCTACTACGAGCAGTACTTC.